This paragraph reports one T cell receptor beta chain. The sample contains more than one DNA sequence encoding this CDR3. Data came from immunoSEQ multiplex PCR; TCRdb stores just in-frame clones and leaves some out. The sample records about 200,000 clones, approximately 80% being singletons. The data stem from a study of blood T cell repertoires in COVID-19. The overall study: Researchers got acute and convalescent COVID-19 samples from the United States, Italy and Spain. PBMCs, B-cell-depleted T cells, or T cells provided the cDNA or gDNA that made up the material.

Sequencing was done on a sample of peripheral blood. The clonotype originates from a human donor with acute or convalescent COVID-19. The donor label of this sample is uncertain.

CDR3 amino acids: CASSLDAGEQFF. CDR3 DNA sequence: TGTGCCAGCAGCTTAGACGCGGGAGAGCAGTTCTTC. The chain carries TRBV11-3 and TRBJ2-1; D is perhaps TRBD2 (6 bases). Germline lookup yields CDR1 SGHNT and CDR2 YENEEA. The CDR3 contains 12 residues. The ends were cut back, 0 bases at V and 10 bases at J, with 7 bases in the middle.